This record concerns one TCR beta chain sequence. Its antigen is undetermined. This sample was included in a study of cytomegalovirus exposure and HLA in healthy donors. Overall study results and limits: Most of the CMV-associated TCR beta chains (in a later analysis) appeared to be HLA-restricted. By HLA locus, TCR association rates varied in a later analysis, with DRB1 showing the most and HLA-C the fewest. Based on reports, TCR beta sequences accurately predicted HLA-A and HLA-B alleles for most subjects.

A multiplex PCR was run with 60 Vbeta primers and 13 Jbeta primers. The table came from immunoSEQ multiplex PCR; TCRdb's copy has only in-frame clones and leaves some out. This sample has approximately 150,000 clones; 60% to 80% occur once, and the top ten carry 1.2% to 1.5%. Healthy bone marrow donors formed the donor group. This clonotype was sampled from a man aged 60 to 69 in good health and CMV-seronegative. Sequenced material: PBMCs.

The CDR3 DNA is TGTGCCAGCTTTGTGAGCGGGGGGAGCCAAGAGACCCAGTACTTC. Translated, it gives CASFVSGGSQETQYF. V gene TRBV28 combines with J gene TRBJ2-5; 9 bases align to TRBD2. This CDR3 spans 15 amino acids. CDR1 is MDHEN and CDR2 is SYDVKM in the germline V gene. V lost 8 bases and J lost 1; bases outside the gene matches: 8.